Each of the 24 T cell receptor beta chains below was sequenced from the same sample in a study of molecular identifiers for immune sequencing clone quantification. TCRdb redid the calling of the PCR reads with MiXCR, one entry per CDR3 protein. The data show under 650,000 distinct CDR3 sequences, less than 20% seen once. Sequencing was carried out using naive CD8+ T cells from blood, with Jurkat cell RNA spiked in. This sample's subset: FACS-sorted CD8+CD4-CCR7+CD45RA+ naive T cells. The source of these receptors is a human donor in good health. Some libraries in this study had Jurkat cell RNA spiked in.

This clonotype was detected a few times. The V gene is TRBV21-1, the J gene TRBJ1-6; the table calls TRBD1, which could not be checked here. TRBV21-1 is classified as a pseudogene. This CDR3 has 14 amino acids. CDR3 protein: CASSKEGRDTPLHF. The CDR3, as DNA: TGTGCCAGCAGCAAAGAGGGCAGGGATACACCCCTCCACTTT.

The V gene is TRBV11-3, the J gene TRBJ2-1; 8 bases line up with TRBD2. The V gene end was trimmed by 5 bases and the J gene end by 6 bases; junction bases not matched to a gene: 9. The CDR3 runs 15 residues. Germline V gene lookup returns CDR1 SGHNT and CDR2 YENEEA. In DNA, the CDR3 is TGTGCCAGCAGCCTGTGGCGGGGGGACTCCAATGAGCAGTTCTTC. Translation gives CASSLWRGDSNEQFF.

This clonotype was picked up many times. V and J are TRBV3-1 and TRBJ2-2, with D uncertain. Germline V gene lookup returns CDR1 LGHDT and CDR2 YNNKEL (reference sequence). This CDR3 is 16 amino acids long. The V end was cut by 0 bases, the J end by 3 bases, with 11 bases between. The CDR3 loop is CASSQDRLFDTGELFF. In nucleotides, the CDR3 is TGTGCCAGCAGCCAAGACAGGTTATTTGACACCGGGGAGCTGTTTTTT.

The chain couples TRBV29-1 to TRBJ2-7, with D hard to call. The CDR3 extends over 13 amino acids. Looked up from germline, CDR1 is SQVTM and CDR2 is ANQGSEA. V was cut by 4 bases and J by 2 bases, with 12 bases left in between. The CDR3 is CSVGTDLPYEQYF. Here the CDR3 DNA reads TGCAGCGTTGGGACGGATCTCCCCTACGAGCAGTACTTC.

This chain connects TRBV7-9 to TRBJ1-2, with TRBD1 identical over 7 bases. The CDR3 extends over 14 amino acids. With 4 bases clipped from V and 4 bases from J, the junction kept 6 bases outside the gene matches. Per the germline V gene, CDR1 is SEHNR and CDR2 is FQNEAQ (reference sequence). The CDR3 DNA reads TGTGCCAGCAGCTGGCAAGACAGGGTCTATGGCTACACCTTC. Amino acids: CASSWQDRVYGYTF. The entire variable domain, with the rest obtained from reference TRBV7-9 and TRBJ1-2, is as follows: DTGVSQNPRHKITKRGQNVTFRCDPISEHNRLYWYRQTLGQGPEFLTYFQNEAQLEKSRLLSDRFSAERPKGSFSTLEIQRTEQGDSAMYLCASSWQDRVYGYTFGSGTRLTVV.

Turning to this clonotype: Only one base separates this from a far larger clonotype, so it likely reflects a read error. The chain links TRBV19 to TRBJ2-1, with a possible D match to TRBD2 (6 bases). Germline CDR1 reads LNHDA; CDR2 reads SQIVND (reference sequence). CDR3 size: 12 residues. CDR3 in DNA: TGTGCCAGTAATATAGGAGGGAATGAGCAGTTCTTC. It translates to CASNIGGNEQFF.

There are a few counts of this clonotype. J is TRBJ2-2 and V is TRBV4-3, with 7 bases fitting TRBD2. This CDR3 has 16 amino acids. The ends lost 0 bases at V and 6 bases at J; junction bases unmatched: 7. Germline-derived CDR1 and CDR2 are LGHNA and YSLEER. The CDR3 DNA sequence: TGCGCCAGCAGCCAAGAGGGAGGGAGCCGATCCGGGGAGCTGTTTTTT. This translates into CASSQEGGSRSGELFF.

The chain is built from TRBV20-1 and TRBJ1-1, with unresolved D. The V gene's germline CDR1 is DFQATT and CDR2 SNEGSKA (reference sequence). The CDR3 runs to 17 residues. V lost 0 bases and J lost 0, with 17 bases in between. The CDR3 is CSARDLEGPTLNTEAFF. The CDR3 nucleotides are TGCAGTGCTAGAGATCTCGAGGGCCCGACATTGAACACTGAAGCTTTCTTT.

This clonotype was counted between two and nine times. The chain has TRBV4-1 and TRBJ2-2; no reliable D call. V lost 0 bases and J lost 3, with 5 bases in between. CDR1 MGHRA and CDR2 YSYEKL come from the germline V gene. The CDR3 contains 14 residues. CDR3: CASSQEKYTGELFF. The CDR3 DNA sequence: TGCGCCAGCAGCCAAGAAAAGTACACCGGGGAGCTGTTTTTT.

This clonotype appeared many times. J is TRBJ2-7 and V is TRBV6-2 or TRBV6-3, with TRBD1 matching 10 bases. This CDR3 region has 14 residues. V lost 7 bases, J lost 2 bases, and 5 bases stayed unmatched. Germline loops: CDR1 MNHEY, CDR2 SVGEGT. The CDR3 nucleotides are TGTGCCAGCATCCTAGGACAGGGGGCCTACGAGCAGTACTTC. The encoded protein is CASILGQGAYEQYF.

This chain uses TRBV7-9 with TRBJ1-1, with D possibly TRBD1 on 6 matching bases. V was clipped by 5 bases and J by 7 bases, with 17 bases between them. The CDR3 consists of 14 residues. Germline V gene lookup returns CDR1 SEHNR and CDR2 FQNEAQ (reference sequence). CDR3 protein: CASSQTPGHREAFF. DNA for the CDR3: TGTGCCAGCAGCCAAACCCCGGGACACCGTGAAGCTTTCTTT.

This clonotype was seen ten or more times. The chain carries TRBV28 and TRBJ1-2; maybe TRBD1 (6 bases). Germline CDR1 MDHEN, CDR2 SYDVKM. The CDR3 loop spans 13 amino acids. Between the trimmed V and J ends, which lost 5 bases and 5 bases, there was a span of 12 bases. CDR3 sequence reads: CASSLDRKYGYTF. The CDR3 DNA sequence: TGTGCCAGCAGTCTGGACAGAAAATATGGCTACACCTTC.

This clonotype was picked up many times. This chain joins TRBV4-3 and TRBJ1-1, with unresolved D. Germline V gene lookup returns CDR1 LGHNA and CDR2 YSLEER. The V end was cut by 0 bases, the J end by 1 base, with 6 bases between. The CDR3 consists of 14 residues. The CDR3 region is CASSQDRWNTEAFF. CDR3 coding DNA: TGCGCCAGCAGCCAAGATCGCTGGAACACTGAAGCTTTCTTT.

This clonotype came up a few times. The V and J genes are TRBV6-2 or TRBV6-3 and TRBJ2-7; D gene ambiguous. The germline CDR1 and CDR2 sequences are MNHEY and SVGEGT. CDR3 length: 13 amino acids. Trimming shortened V by 2 bases and J by 4 bases, and 9 bases separated the two germline ends. Here the CDR3 DNA reads TGTGCCAGCAGTTACGGGGTAGAATACGAGCAGTACTTC. Its protein product is CASSYGVEYEQYF.

This clonotype was picked up many times. The chain has TRBV3-1 and TRBJ2-3, with unresolved D. Germline loops: CDR1 LGHDT, CDR2 YNNKEL (reference sequence). The V end lost 1 base, the J end lost 5 bases, and 4 bases lay between the germline ends. The CDR3 length is 12 residues. CDR3 DNA sequence: TGTGCCAGCAGCCAAGTTCTAGATACGCAGTATTTT. Amino acids: CASSQVLDTQYF.

This clonotype was counted many times. The chain recombines TRBV4-3 with TRBJ1-2; tentatively, D is TRBD1 (6 bases). The CDR3 is made up of 15 amino acids. The V end lost 3 bases, the J end lost 4 bases, and 15 bases lay between the germline ends. Germline-derived CDR1 and CDR2 are LGHNA and YSLEER. DNA of the CDR3: TGCGCCAGCAGCCAGGGGGGCAGGGATGTCTATGGCTACACCTTC. Its translation is CASSQGGRDVYGYTF.

This clonotype was seen only a few times. V gene TRBV9 combines with J gene TRBJ1-4; the D gene is possibly TRBD1 (5 bases). Trimming pared 3 bases from V and 5 bases from J, leaving 14 bases between. This CDR3 region has 15 residues. Germline V gives CDR1 SGDLS, CDR2 YYNGEE. CDR3 protein: CASSGGGGGNEKLFF. As DNA, the CDR3 is TGTGCCAGCAGCGGTGGGGGGGGAGGCAATGAAAAACTGTTTTTT.

A few counts support this clonotype. A much larger clone differs by one base, so this may be a read error. The chain couples TRBV4-3 to TRBJ2-3; D gene uncertain. The J call could be wrong; TRBJ1-5 is a better fit for the DNA end. This CDR3 contains 14 residues. Germline CDR1 and CDR2: LGHNA and YSLEER. The CDR3 loop is CASSQDVSTDTQHF. In DNA, the CDR3 is TGCGCCAGCAGCCAAGATGTCAGCACAGATACGCAGCATTTT.

The chain carries TRBV7-9 and TRBJ2-5; 9 nucleotides agree with TRBD2. The germline V gene encodes CDR1 SEHNR and CDR2 FQNEAQ (reference sequence). V was pared by 5 bases and J by 0 bases, with 7 bases of the junction left unmatched. This CDR3 spans 16 amino acids. CDR3 residues: CASSIFSGGYQETQYF. The DNA for the CDR3 is TGTGCCAGCAGCATTTTTAGCGGGGGTTACCAAGAGACCCAGTACTTC.

In regard to this clonotype: The conserved phenylalanine or tryptophan is not found at the CDR3 terminus, so this likely reflects a read error. The chain employs TRBV7-9 and TRBJ2-2, with 13 nucleotides matching TRBD2. CDR1 is SEHNR, CDR2 FQNEAQ, per germline (reference sequence). J lost 4 bases, V lost 5 bases, and 16 bases had no gene match. The CDR3 has 20 amino acids. The chain's CDR3 is CASSLSTGLAGKVLTGELFS. CDR3 bases: TGTGCCAGCAGCCTCAGCACGGGACTAGCGGGAAAAGTCCTCACCGGGGAGCTGTTTTCT.

The table lists this clonotype with many counts. The chain has TRBV4-1 and TRBJ2-7, with 9 bases matching TRBD1. Germline values: CDR1 MGHRA, CDR2 YSYEKL. The CDR3 loop spans 15 amino acids. V trimming: 1 base; J trimming: 3 bases; junction bases outside the gene matches: 4. This chain's CDR3 is CASSQVATGGYEQYF. CDR3 coding DNA: TGCGCCAGCAGCCAAGTAGCGACAGGGGGCTACGAGCAGTACTTC.

The table lists this clonotype with many counts. The rearrangement uses TRBV19 and TRBJ2-5, with 7 bases that match TRBD1. The V gene end was trimmed by 2 bases and the J gene end by 1 base; junction bases not matched to a gene: 10. The CDR3 sequence is 17 residues long. Germline V gene data show CDR1 as LNHDA and CDR2 as SQIVND (reference sequence). The CDR3 loop reads CASSIRARGHAQETQYF. CDR3 coding DNA: TGTGCCAGTAGTATAAGGGCAAGGGGGCATGCCCAAGAGACCCAGTACTTC.

There are many counts of this clonotype. V gene TRBV3-1 combines with J gene TRBJ2-7, with TRBD2 matching 9 bases. Germline CDR1 is LGHDT and CDR2 is YNNKEL (reference sequence). The length of the CDR3 is 16 residues. V shed 4 bases and J 2 bases; nucleotides not matched to a gene: 9. CDR3 sequence: CASSPQTSGLAYEQYF. The CDR3 DNA reads TGTGCCAGCAGCCCACAGACTAGCGGTCTGGCCTACGAGCAGTACTTC.

This clonotype was recorded many times. The chain uses TRBV2 and TRBJ2-2, with unresolved D. Germline CDR1 and CDR2: SNHLY and FYNNEI. V lost 7 bases to trimming and J lost 1 base, with 10 bases between them. There are 14 residues in the CDR3. The CDR3 reads CASKARLNTGELFF. The CDR3 bases are TGTGCCAGCAAAGCTAGACTGAACACCGGGGAGCTGTTTTTT.